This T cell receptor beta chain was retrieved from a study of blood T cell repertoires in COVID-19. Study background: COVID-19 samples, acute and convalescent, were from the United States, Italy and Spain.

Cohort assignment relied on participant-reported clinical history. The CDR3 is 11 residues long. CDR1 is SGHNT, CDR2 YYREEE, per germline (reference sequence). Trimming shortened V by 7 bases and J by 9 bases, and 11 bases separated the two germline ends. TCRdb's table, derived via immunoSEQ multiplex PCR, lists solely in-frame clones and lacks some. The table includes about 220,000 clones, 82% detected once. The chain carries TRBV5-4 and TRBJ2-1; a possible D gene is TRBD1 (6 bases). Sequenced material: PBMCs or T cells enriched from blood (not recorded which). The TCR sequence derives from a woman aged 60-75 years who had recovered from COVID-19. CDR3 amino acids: CASEDRSEQFF. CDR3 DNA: TGTGCCAGCGAAGACAGGAGTGAGCAGTTCTTC. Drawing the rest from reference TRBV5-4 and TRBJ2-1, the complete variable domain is ETGVTQSPTHLIKTRGQQVTLRCSSQSGHNTVSWYQQALGQGPQFIFQYYREEENGRGNFPPRFSGLQFPNYSSELNVNALELDDSALYLCASEDRSEQFFGPGTRLTVL.